This paragraph covers one T cell receptor beta chain sequence. This clone's antigen is unknown. No per-base quality is available; no much larger clone lies one base away. The library relied on RT-PCR. For sequencing, an Illumina HiSeq 2500 was employed. TCRdb passed the public sequencing reads through fastp at Q25 and MiXCR, retaining productive beta sequences. CDR3 protein sequences are deduplicated, and each keeps its most common genes and DNA. This sample comprises 540,000 or so distinct CDR3 sequences, roughly 13% of them detected only once. The ten largest clones capture over 10% of the sample. This entry is derived from a study of response to subunit inactivated influenza vaccine (dated by TCRdb to the late 2010s). Broadly, across the study: Deep quantitative profiling of the T cell receptor repertoire was used in the study to follow responses to a trivalent subunit inactivated influenza vaccine.

V trim: 3 bases; J trim: 0 bases; unmatched bases: 4. The cysteine opens and the phenylalanine closes a CDR3 of 15 amino acids. Only the CDR3 region is kept as DNA, spanning 45 bases read in frame from base 1. CDR1 MGHRA and CDR2 YSYEKL were looked up in the germline V gene. The paper's findings and limits, for the study overall: The authors suggested that each seasonal influenza vaccination may recruit only a limited number of new T cells.

The label giving this sample's time point can be read as: approximately 40 days after influenza vaccine administration. The source is a man aged 45-60 years who received an inactivated influenza vaccine. Donor details come from another sample of the same person, matched by shared clones. Sequencing was performed on PBMCs from blood, taken roughly 47 days after vaccination. The chain is encoded by TRBV4-1 joined to TRBJ1-1; TRBD1 matches 7 bases in the middle. The nucleotides are TGCGCCAGCAGCCATGAGGGACAGCTGAACACTGAAGCTTTCTTT. Its amino acids are CASSHEGQLNTEAFF.